The 17 T cell receptor beta chains below all came from one sample that was sequenced in a study of blood T cell repertoires in COVID-19 (TCRdb year 2020). The library came from the immunoSEQ multiplex PCR assay. Imported from immuneACCESS, the table was reduced by TCRdb to in-frame sequences with V and J called. These copies leave out some clones; in studies compared against another copy, an unresolved V gene accounts for under half, and the cause of the remainder is not known. This sample is represented by about 250,000 clones; around four fifths of them were singletons. The ten biggest clones cover over 3.5% of the sample. The sample consisted of peripheral blood. These receptors were collected from a woman between 65 and 79 years old with acute or convalescent COVID-19.

The CDR3 DNA sequence: TGTGCCAGCAGTTACTCCCGGGACAAGTACAATGAGCAGTTCTTC. Translating gives CASSYSRDKYNEQFF. The V gene is TRBV6-5, the J gene TRBJ2-1, with a tentative D call TRBD1 (6 bases). Per germline, CDR1 MNHEY and CDR2 SVGAGI. The V end lost 0 bases, the J end lost 4 bases, and 10 bases lay between the germline ends. The CDR3 runs to 15 residues.

The chain links TRBV25-1 to TRBJ1-2; D remains ambiguous. The V end was cut by 7 bases, the J end by 3 bases, with 9 bases between. This CDR3 contains 12 residues. Germline CDR1 reads MGHDK; CDR2 reads SYGVNS. CDR3 nucleotides: TGTGCCAGCATGGGAGTAGACTATGGCTACACCTTC. Translating gives CASMGVDYGYTF.

This clone was counted a few times. The chain has TRBV10-2 and TRBJ2-5, with 7 bases lining up with TRBD2. The junction had 10 bases not matched to a gene; V was cut back by 9 bases and J by 3 bases. The CDR3 extends over 14 amino acids. The V gene's germline CDR1 is WSHSY and CDR2 SAAADI. CDR3 protein: CASTKAGIKETQYF. In DNA, the CDR3 is TGCGCCAGTACTAAAGCGGGGATTAAAGAGACCCAGTACTTC.

The V call is TRBV18, the J call TRBJ2-5; TRBD1 matches at 9 bases. Germline lookup yields CDR1 KGHSH and CDR2 LQKENI. This CDR3 contains 14 residues. V dropped 6 bases and J dropped 7; count of bases not matched to a gene: 9. CDR3 nucleotides: TGTGCCAGCTCCGGGACAGGGCGTGCAGTGACCCAGTACTTC. It encodes CASSGTGRAVTQYF.

This clone was detected only a few times. The J gene is TRBJ1-1, the V gene TRBV29-1; tentative D call: TRBD1 (5 bases). Trimming removed 6 bases at V and 10 bases at J, with 21 bases between. Germline V lookup: CDR1 SQVTM, CDR2 ANQGSEA. The CDR3 has 13 residues. The CDR3 nucleotides read TGCAGCGTCCAAGGGGCAGATCGTCTCCCAGCTTTCTTT. Translating it yields CSVQGADRLPAFF.

This chain connects TRBV6-1 to TRBJ1-1, with a possible D match to TRBD1 (5 bases). The CDR3 spans 16 residues. Germline loops: CDR1 MNHNS, CDR2 SASEGT. With 2 bases removed from V and 0 bases from J, the gap between germline ends came to 13 bases. The CDR3 coding sequence is TGTGCCAGCAGTGAAATCGGTAGGGGCGTGAACACTGAAGCTTTCTTT. Translating gives CASSEIGRGVNTEAFF.

The chain couples TRBV4-3 to TRBJ1-6, with 9 positions matching TRBD1. Germline V CDR1 and CDR2: LGHNA, YSLEER. Germline trimming cut 3 bases from V and 9 bases from J; bases unmatched to any gene: 6. The CDR3 is 15 residues long. Here the CDR3 reads CASSQKDRGFSPLHF. The CDR3, as DNA: TGCGCCAGCAGCCAGAAGGACAGGGGATTTTCACCCCTCCACTTT.

This chain links TRBV2 with TRBJ1-5; no definite D call. The CDR3 runs 14 residues. In germline, CDR1 is SNHLY, CDR2 FYNNEI. Trimming stripped 6 bases from V and 0 bases from J, with 9 bases between. The CDR3 coding sequence is TGTGCCAGCAGGGCGGGGTATAGCAATCAGCCCCAGCATTTT. Protein product: CASRAGYSNQPQHF. The full variable domain, rest sourced from reference TRBV2 and TRBJ1-5, is EPEVTQTPSHQVTQMGQEVILRCVPISNHLYFYWYRQILGQKVEFLVSFYNNEISEKSEIFDDQFSVERPDGSNFTLKIRSTKLEDSAMYFCASRAGYSNQPQHFGDGTRLSIL.

This chain joins TRBV4-2 and TRBJ1-2, with D possibly being TRBD1 (6 bases). This CDR3 has 19 residues. V lost 0 bases, J lost 2 bases, and 22 bases lay in between. CDR1 is LGHNA, CDR2 YNFKEQ, per germline. The CDR3 sequence: CASSQEFQRGLRRNYGYTF. CDR3 bases: TGTGCCAGCAGCCAAGAATTTCAGCGGGGGCTAAGAAGAAACTATGGCTACACCTTC.

The chain employs TRBV27 and TRBJ2-1; tentatively, D is TRBD2 (5 bases). This CDR3 region has 15 residues. Germline CDR1 reads MNHEY; CDR2 reads SMNVEV (reference sequence). Trimming shortened V by 0 bases and J by 0 bases, and 6 bases separated the two germline ends. In DNA, the CDR3 is TGTGCCAGCAGTTTATCAGGGAGCTCCTACAATGAGCAGTTCTTC. It codes for CASSLSGSSYNEQFF.

The chain combines TRBV10-3 with TRBJ2-1; 14 nucleotides match TRBD2. The CDR3 runs 16 residues. After removal of 5 bases from V and 7 bases from J, the junction contained 7 bases not matched to a gene. CDR1 ENHRY and CDR2 SYGVKD come from the germline V gene. CDR3 loop: CAISRRGTSGGNEQFF. For the CDR3, the DNA is TGTGCCATCAGTAGAAGAGGGACTAGCGGGGGTAATGAGCAGTTCTTC.

The CDR3 DNA follows: TGCGCCAGCAGTAGCCGGGACAGGGGAGCTGGAAACACCATATATTTT. Translating it yields CASSSRDRGAGNTIYF. The V gene is TRBV5-1, the J gene TRBJ1-3; TRBD1 matches 10 bases. This CDR3 comprises 16 residues. Trimming removed 5 bases from V and 2 bases from J; junction bases left unmatched: 7. The germline V gene encodes CDR1 SGHRS and CDR2 YFSETQ.

This clone has only one observation. The rearrangement uses TRBV18 and TRBJ1-1, with 7 bases that match TRBD1. The junction had 6 bases not matched to a gene; V was cut back by 5 bases and J by 6 bases. The CDR3 is 13 residues long. Germline values: CDR1 KGHSH, CDR2 LQKENI. CDR3 region: CASSGQVGAEAFF. The CDR3 DNA is TGTGCCAGCTCAGGACAGGTCGGAGCTGAAGCTTTCTTT.

The chain employs TRBV11-2 and TRBJ2-7; D is unresolved. Trimming cost V 8 bases and J 4 bases, with 9 bases left between them. The germline CDR1 and CDR2 sequences are SGHAT and FQNNGV. The CDR3 consists of 11 residues. The CDR3 nucleotides read TGTGCCAGCCAGGTTCGATACGAGCAGTACTTC. Protein product: CASQVRYEQYF.

This rearrangement joins TRBV9 to TRBJ1-1, with D possibly being TRBD1 (6 bases). V lost 4 bases and J 1 base, leaving 11 bases between the germline ends. The CDR3 has 14 amino acids. CDR1 is SGDLS, CDR2 YYNGEE, per germline. The CDR3 region is CASSPGVPNTEAFF. The CDR3 coding sequence is TGTGCCAGCAGCCCAGGGGTTCCGAACACTGAAGCTTTCTTT.

The gene calls are TRBV6-2 or TRBV6-3 and TRBJ2-3, with D possibly being TRBD2 (5 bases). This CDR3 is built from 18 residues. Per germline, CDR1 MNHEY and CDR2 SVGEGT. V was cut by 0 bases and J by 2 bases, with 18 bases left in between. In DNA form, the CDR3 reads TGTGCCAGCAGTTACTCGTTGGACTCCACTAAAACCACAGATACGCAGTATTTT. Translated, it gives CASSYSLDSTKTTDTQYF.

This chain joins TRBV28 and TRBJ1-1; no clear D gene. Germline V CDR1 and CDR2: MDHEN, SYDVKM. V lost 5 bases and J 5 bases, leaving 6 bases between the germline ends. The CDR3 contains 11 residues. The CDR3 here is CASSRETEAFF. CDR3 coding DNA: TGTGCCAGCAGTCGCGAAACTGAAGCTTTCTTT.